This TCR beta chain was identified in a study of PD-L1 blockade in urothelial cancer. As for time point: pretreatment peripheral blood. Repertoires were generated with immunoSEQ multiplex PCR, while TCRdb's copy carries only in-frame clones and drops some. The sample yields roughly 91,000 clones, about 83% seen once. This receptor was identified in a man in his sixties with urothelial cancer. The sample here was PBMCs, taken around atezolizumab (anti-PD-L1) treatment.

The CDR3: CASSWQPGGQTRPEAFF. Here the CDR3 DNA reads TGCGCCAGCAGCTGGCAACCAGGGGGTCAGACCCGCCCTGAAGCTTTCTTT. The V call is TRBV5-1, the J call TRBJ1-1; TRBD1 matches at 7 bases. The junction had 17 bases not matched to a gene; V was cut back by 3 bases and J by 6 bases. This CDR3 spans 17 amino acids. Germline V gene data show CDR1 as SGHRS and CDR2 as YFSETQ.